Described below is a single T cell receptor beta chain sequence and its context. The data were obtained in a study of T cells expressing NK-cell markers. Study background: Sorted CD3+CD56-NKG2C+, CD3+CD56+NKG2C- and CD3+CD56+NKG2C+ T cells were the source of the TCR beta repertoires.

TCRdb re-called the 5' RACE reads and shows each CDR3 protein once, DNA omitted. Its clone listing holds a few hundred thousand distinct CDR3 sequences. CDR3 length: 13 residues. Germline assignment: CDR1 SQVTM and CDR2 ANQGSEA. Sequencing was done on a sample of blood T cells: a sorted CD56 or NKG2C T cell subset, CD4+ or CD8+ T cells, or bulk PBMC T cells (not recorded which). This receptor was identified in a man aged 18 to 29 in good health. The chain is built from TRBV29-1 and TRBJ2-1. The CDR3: CSVNYLERGEQFF.